The 4 T cell receptor beta chains given below trace back to one sample, sequenced in a study of blood T cell repertoires in COVID-19. This table comes from immunoSEQ multiplex PCR, and its TCRdb copy is limited to in-frame clones, with some not included. In the table there are around 81,000 clones, approximately 80% of which are singletons. Sequencing was done on a sample of peripheral blood. These receptors all stem from a man aged 50 to 59 with acute or convalescent COVID-19.

The V gene is TRBV7-2, the J gene TRBJ1-1; D ambiguous. Per germline, CDR1 SGHTA and CDR2 FQGNSA. The CDR3 runs to 15 residues. The V and J ends lost 6 bases and 3 bases respectively, with 17 bases between them. The CDR3 protein is CASRPPGEWDTEAFF. As DNA, the CDR3 is TGTGCCAGCAGACCCCCGGGTGAGTGGGACACTGAAGCTTTCTTT.

The chain has TRBV2 and TRBJ2-5; 10 nucleotides align to TRBD1. This CDR3 has 12 amino acids. With V trimmed by 11 bases and J by 4 bases, 4 bases remained unmatched. Germline V gene lookup returns CDR1 SNHLY and CDR2 FYNNEI. The CDR3 DNA reads as TGTGCCGGGACAGGGGAGGTAGAGACCCAGTACTTC. Amino acid sequence: CAGTGEVETQYF.

This rearrangement joins TRBV30 to TRBJ1-2, with TRBD1 matching 7 bases. J gave up 7 bases and V 4 bases, and 9 bases lay outside the gene matches. CDR1 and CDR2 from the germline V gene are GTSNPN and SVGIG (reference sequence). The CDR3 extends over 13 amino acids. DNA of the CDR3: TGTGCCTGGACCCTTAACAGGGGTGGTGGCTACACCTTC. This sequence encodes CAWTLNRGGGYTF.

The V gene is TRBV10-1, the J gene TRBJ2-7; 8 bases align to TRBD2. The CDR3 runs to 13 residues. V was pared by 6 bases and J by 5 bases, with 6 bases of the junction left unmatched. Germline loops: CDR1 WNHNN, CDR2 SYGVQD (reference sequence). The DNA for the CDR3 is TGCGCCAGCAGCTCCGGGAGGGCCCACGAGCAGTACTTC. This sequence encodes CASSSGRAHEQYF.